The sequence of this T cell receptor beta chain was determined in a study of graft-versus-host responses after intestinal transplantation (dated by TCRdb to the early 2020s). For the wider study: The transplants that recipients received were multivisceral, liver-intestinal, or isolated intestinal. Anti-thymocyte globulin induction was given to all recipients, followed by maintenance tacrolimus and steroids for two to three years. After intestinal transplantation, graft-versus-host and host-versus-graft alloreactive T cell clones in the graft, circulation and bone marrow were tracked using bulk TCR-beta CDR3 sequencing. To identify alloreactive clones, pre-transplant mixed lymphocyte reaction products were sequenced and then compared with unstimulated pre-transplant donor and recipient T cells. The cohort enrolled about two dozen intestinal transplant recipients including one retransplant, and a few patients lacking pretransplant specimens were excluded. Donor T cell macrochimerism was defined as a peak of at least 4% donor T cells among recipient peripheral blood mononuclear cells. Rather than going through the commercial service, samples from a few later patients were sequenced in-house on an Illumina MiSeq and processed with MiXCR.

The time point label on this specimen signifies: cells obtained before transplantation from donor or recipient. CD3+CD4+ and CD3+CD8+ populations were FACS-sorted from unstimulated pre-transplant donor and recipient cells taken from spleen or lymph nodes. Libraries came from the immunoSEQ multiplex PCR assay. For most patients, genomic DNA was isolated with the Qiagen DNeasy Blood and Tissue Kit and shipped frozen to Adaptive Biotechnologies for TCR sequencing. For most patients, genomic DNA was subjected to high-throughput TCR-beta CDR3 sequencing by Adaptive Biotechnologies. Regarding the original processing steps: TCR sequencing data were retrieved from Adaptive's ImmunoSEQ software for 18 patients, whereas a few other patients were processed with MiXCR and VDJtools. To correct CD4 versus CD8 sorting errors, any sequence found in both subsets at a frequency ratio below 5:1 was removed. Because the origin of CDR3 nucleotide sequences shared between donor and recipient could not be assigned, those sequences were removed. Alloreactive clones required at least 2-fold expansion over unstimulated cells and minimum CFSE-low frequency of 0.002% (template counts) or 0.001% (read counts). Mappable clones were those detected in sequenced pre-transplant spleen, lymph node, or MLR CFSE-low populations of the donor or recipient. Cumulative frequency of alloreactive clones was calculated as a percentage of all sequences weighted by copy number. The immuneACCESS repertoire file appears here via TCRdb, limited to in-frame rearrangements. These files lack a portion of the clones; in checked studies, under half of the deficit traces to unresolved V genes, and the cause of the others is not known. V and J calls plus clone size are reproduced from that table; the DNA served to infer D and trimming. The sample table contains tens of thousands of clones; only one count was recorded for 89% of them. The ten largest clones capture roughly 0.62% of the sample.

A note on this clone: It lacks a known antigen. Per-base quality was not reported, and no clone a single base away is much larger than it.

What the study reported, not specific to this receptor: GvH clones were detected in recipient bone marrow, and some of these GvH clones were observed earlier in ileal mucosa or blood, consistent with an intestinal mucosal origin. Early after transplant, peak levels of circulating GvH clones were found to be associated with declines in HvG clones. High GvH to HvG T cell clonal ratios were observed in the allografts of patients with donor T cell macrochimerism. Conclusions were limited by the relatively low number and heterogeneity of intestinal transplant patients.

Sample: unstimulated CD4+ T cells sorted from spleen or lymph node cells, taken before transplant. The TCR was taken from a human donor who was the organ donor for an intestinal transplant.

The DNA reads as follows: TGTGCCTCCCAACTGGGGACAGTAGCTGAAAAACTGTTTTTT. The encoded protein is CASQLGTVAEKLFF. The rearrangement combines TRBV30 with TRBJ1-4, and 7 junctional nucleotides match TRBD1. For this chain, trimming is 7 bases at the V end and 7 bases at the J end, and the number of junction bases without a gene match is 12. From the germline V gene (reference sequence), CDR1 is GTSNPN and CDR2 is SVGIG. Spanning cysteine to phenylalanine, the CDR3 consists of 14 amino acids. Just CDR3 DNA is preserved here, 42 bases in frame from base 1.